One T cell receptor beta chain is described in this entry. What this receptor recognizes is not known. No much larger clone exists at a distance of one base, and base qualities are not known. The cohort was made up of approximately 670 healthy bone marrow donors. At the time of sampling, every cohort member was nominally healthy, though immune exposures that went unrecorded were likely present. The donor tested CMV seropositive and was one of the 289 seropositive cohort members. A peripheral blood sample was provided by each donor, and peripheral blood mononuclear cells were used for TCR beta sequencing. The Qiagen DNeasy Blood Extraction Kit was used to extract genomic DNA from the blood cell samples. Library preparation was by the immunoSEQ multiplex PCR assay. The multiplex PCR relied on a mix of 60 forward primers for TCR Vbeta segments and 13 reverse primers for TCR Jbeta segments. Amplification of the CDR3 region of rearranged TCR beta genes was performed with a multiplex PCR assay on genomic DNA. Amplified TCR beta libraries were sequenced as 87-base-pair reads on the Illumina HiSeq System. Per the original workflow: A later analysis tallied 80 million to 95 million unique TCR beta chains across the 650 to 750 repertoires, and around 12 million of those chains were shared by two or more donors. Raw reads were error-corrected and collapsed into unique sequences with a nearest-neighbor algorithm that merged closely related sequences to remove PCR and sequencing errors. V, D and J gene segments were assigned by aligning CDR3 sequences to IMGT reference sequences. For a sequence to be retained, a match of at least six nucleotides to both a V gene segment and a J gene segment was required. A rearrangement was called productive if the CDR3 had no stop codons and remained in frame with V and J, and every other rearrangement was called non-productive. CDR3 was defined according to IMGT convention as the region running from the second conserved V-encoded cysteine to the conserved J-encoded phenylalanine. The earlier analysis of a few hundred of the donors excluded any sequence lacking an unambiguous match to a single V gene segment. An earlier analysis of around 600 of the donors classified V segments as functional when productive rearrangements were above 56.7% and as segregating when the standard deviation between donors was above 5%. To diagnose cytomegalovirus status from the catalog of TCR beta chain sequences, a statistical classification framework was built. In a later analysis, V and J genes were assigned by comparing TCR nucleotide sequences against IMGT/GENE-DB human TR gene sequences. In a later analysis, CDR3 sequences and most-parsimonious VDJ recombination scenarios were assigned using the TCRdist pipeline. A later analysis defined each TCR beta chain by its CDR3 amino acid sequence plus V-gene family, and excluded reads lacking a unique V-gene family. As a way to deal with suspected cross-contamination and a sequencing artifact, a later analysis dropped approximately 590 nucleotide sequences that were highly shared and had low generation probability. A later analysis calculated a clonal expansion index for each public chain from normalized within-repertoire ranks of inferred template counts. Generation probabilities in a later analysis came from a VDJ recombination model fitted to out-of-frame rearrangements, and those results were checked against IGoR. In a later analysis, hypergeometric tests were used to score TCR-TCR, TCR-HLA and TCR-CMV co-occurrence, with a repertoire-size bias correction applied to TCR pairs. To estimate false discovery rates, a later analysis permuted the HLA or CMV assignments 20 times. In a later analysis, co-occurring TCRs were grouped with DBSCAN, and TCRdist sequence similarity was added when clustering was performed within HLA-allele-positive subsets. Repertoires with fewer than 30,000 or more than 120,000 public chains, plus five repertoires with anomalous nucleotide sharing, were excluded from co-occurrence clustering. TCRdb took this table from immuneACCESS and kept in-frame rearrangements with V and J called. Such tables lack part of the clones; where checked against another copy, unresolved V genes explain under half of the gap, and the rest is unexplained. Clone size and V and J calls were adopted from that table, with D and trimming inferred from the DNA. The sample table lists around 190,000 clones, approximately 75% of them with a count of one. The ten biggest clones cover more than 4.5% of the sample.

The CDR3 numbers 15 residues from cysteine through phenylalanine. The entry retains the CDR3 DNA only, 45 bases that are in frame from base 1. The germline V gene supplies CDR1 LGHNA and CDR2 YSLEER. The germline ends are 23 bases apart after V is trimmed by 4 bases and J by 11 bases. This sample is drawn from a study of cytomegalovirus exposure and HLA in healthy donors (TCRdb year 2017). Describing the broader study: According to an earlier analysis of a few hundred of the donors, some 180 million T cells yielded 95 million to 140 million unique TCR beta sequences and approximately 300 Gb of sequence data. The genetic ancestry cluster associated with self-reported Caucasian donors included over 80% of the 300 to 400 genotyped donors. A separate validation cohort of roughly 130 different subjects was used in addition to the approximately 670-subject first cohort. Roughly 300 gigabases of sequencing data and approximately 85 million unique TCR sequences were included in an early release covering several hundred HLA-typed donors. The study aimed to test whether cataloging public T cell receptors could reveal signatures of past pathogen exposure. Rather than drawing on any new phenotypic data, the later analysis identified candidate immune exposures from TCR beta sequences and the way those sequences occurred across donors. A handful of DR-DQ haplotypes were treated as single units for association and clustering because of strong linkage in the cohort. Both class I and class II loci were covered by HLA typing, at four-digit resolution. A later genetic analysis used genome-wide SNP genotypes for about three fifths of the 666 donors, treating that subset as a discovery cohort. To predict cytomegalovirus infection status, the study combined high-throughput TCR immunosequencing, statistical association of individual TCRs with disease status, and machine learning. The number of typed donors differed by locus: about 620-640 for A, B, C, DRB1 and DQB1; 500 to 550 for DQA1; approximately 600 for DPA1; and 400 to 480 for DPB1. On average, 235,054 unique TCR beta nucleotide sequences were sequenced per donor among about 400 genotyped donors of the cohort, with roughly a sixth of those sequences being non-productive. A later analysis re-analyzed previously published TCR beta repertoires from roughly 690 donors and added high-resolution HLA genotyping to study TCR occurrence patterns. Donor age, sex, ethnicity and CMV serostatus were compiled together with the repertoire data. To decide whether each TCR beta V gene segment behaved as functional or pseudogenic, an earlier analysis of fewer than 750 of the donors relied on high-throughput TCR beta sequencing. The study profiled the T cell repertoires of 500 to 800 subjects by immunosequencing and related them to cytomegalovirus serostatus. Every repertoire in the discovery cohort had been generated on one and the same sequencing platform.

The paper's findings and limits, for the study overall: Strong co-occurrence of HLA alleles, especially DR and DQ, made assigning TCR associations to individual alleles difficult. CMV serostatus was the only immune exposure information available for the cohort. Cytomegalovirus status was reported to be diagnosed by the classifier with high specificity and sensitivity in both the original and validation cohorts. Across donors, most TCR sequences were observed very rarely, whereas some public TCRs were present in many individuals. Three of the identified cytomegalovirus-associated TCR beta chains were confirmed in vitro to be specific for cytomegalovirus antigens. The sequencing pipeline was judged likely to have produced a cluster of highly shared sequence variants as a technical artifact. According to a later analysis, TCR association rates differed among HLA loci, with DRB1 alleles showing the most associated TCRs and HLA-C alleles showing the fewest. In a later analysis, several top co-occurrence clusters were reported to appear linked to parvovirus B19, influenza, CMV and Epstein-Barr virus. Compared with the roughly 700-donor mean, donors in an Asian-associated ancestry cluster had fewer N-insertions in productive TCRs, according to a later genetic analysis. Because some donors lacked HLA typing at each locus, the association tests relied only on the typed subset. A later analysis found that most CMV-associated TCR beta chains appeared HLA-restricted, with HLA associations seemingly driven largely by CMV exposure. Approximately 18 rarely observed V segments, including chromosome 9 orphons, were excluded from the earlier analysis of several hundred of the donors because counts were too low. A further reported finding was that TCR beta sequences accurately predicted the HLA-A and HLA-B alleles for most subjects in the first cohort. In a later analysis, HLA-associated TCR beta chains were found to be more clonally expanded and to have lower generation probabilities than equally common non-associated chains. In this cohort, only TCR beta chains were sequenced, and detectable features were limited by the absence of alpha or paired-chain data. A later analysis associated 15,000 to 20,000 TCR beta sequences with specific HLA alleles at a false discovery rate of 0.05. A later genetic analysis associated a missense DCLRE1C variant with V-gene and J-gene trimming of TCR beta chains, and an independent cohort replicated the association. In an earlier analysis of some 500 of the donors, most TCR beta V segments appeared in productive rearrangements about 87% or about 30% of the time, broadly matching IMGT annotations. The study gave a list of 150 to 200 TCR beta chains associated with cytomegalovirus. It was suggested by the authors that the approach could potentially be generalized to other disease states and immunological phenotypes. Roughly uniform sequencing depth across donors was assumed in presence/absence analyses, although this assumption may not hold. Correlated functional status among segregating V segments might be attributable to linkage disequilibrium, but an unknown experimental factor could not be ruled out. Because the 87-base-pair reads could not distinguish some IMGT-functional V segments, including TRBV6-2 and TRBV6-3, those segments were excluded.

The chain is encoded by TRBV4-3 joined to TRBJ1-1; tentative D gene TRBD1, with 5 bases matching. The clonotype was recovered from a man in his thirties or forties in good health and CMV-seropositive. The sequenced sample was PBMCs. DNA sequence: TGCGCCAGCAGCCGGTCGACCGGGACTGAAGAGCAGGCTTTCTTT. Translated, it gives CASSRSTGTEEQAFF.